This record looks at one T cell receptor (beta chain) sequence and its context. This entry comes from a study of blood T cell repertoires in COVID-19. Germline V gene data show CDR1 as SGHTA and CDR2 as FQGTGA. V was trimmed by 4 bases and J by 2 bases, leaving 8 bases between them. This CDR3 region has 13 residues. Here immunoSEQ multiplex PCR was the method, and the copy in TCRdb shows in-frame clones only, minus some. The data hold fewer than 180,000 clones, with 84% observed a single time. The sequence was collected from a man aged 70-80 years with acute or convalescent COVID-19. V and J are TRBV7-3 and TRBJ2-5, with D uncertain. The sample consisted of peripheral blood. CDR3 loop: CASSYGPQETQYF. The CDR3 DNA sequence: TGTGCCAGCAGCTACGGTCCGCAAGAGACCCAGTACTTC.